This T cell receptor beta chain was sequenced in a study of T cell responses to AZD1222 COVID-19 vaccine. Remarks on this clone: Its antigen is as yet unknown.

Overall study findings and caveats: Females made up more of the donors, who were largely white British, and clonal diversity may have come out too low.

Profiling relied on immunoSEQ multiplex PCR, and the TCRdb table lists in-frame clones only, not all of them. The profile covers some 150,000 clones, with approximately 93% appearing a single time and roughly 1% taken by the ten largest. Germline CDR1 and CDR2: SEHNR and FQNEAQ (reference sequence). V was clipped by 6 bases and J by 4 bases, with 18 bases between them. CDR3 size: 15 residues. The chain combines TRBV7-9 with TRBJ2-5; D may match TRBD1 or TRBD2 (5 bases each). The TCR comes from an adult in good health. The specimen was peripheral blood, collected on day 0 of AZD1222 vaccination. CDR3 nucleotide sequence: TGTGCCAGCAGTCCCGGGACGACGGGGACAGAGACCCAGTACTTC. Its translation is CASSPGTTGTETQYF.